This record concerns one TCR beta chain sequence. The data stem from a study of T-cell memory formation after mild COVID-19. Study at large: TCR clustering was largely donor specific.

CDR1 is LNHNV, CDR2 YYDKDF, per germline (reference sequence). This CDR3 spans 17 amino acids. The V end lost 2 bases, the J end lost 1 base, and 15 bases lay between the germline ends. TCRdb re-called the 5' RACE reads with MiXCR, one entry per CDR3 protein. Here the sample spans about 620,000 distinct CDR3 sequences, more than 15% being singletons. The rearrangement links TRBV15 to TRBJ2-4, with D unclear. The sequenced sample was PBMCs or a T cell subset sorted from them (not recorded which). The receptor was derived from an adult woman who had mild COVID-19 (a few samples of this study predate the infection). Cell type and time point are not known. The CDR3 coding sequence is TGTGCCACCAGCAGAACCGCAGAAGGGCCGGCCAAAAACATTCAGTACTTC. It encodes CATSRTAEGPAKNIQYF.